This T cell receptor beta chain was found in a study of blood T cell repertoires in COVID-19. Study-wide background: Samples taken during acute and convalescent COVID-19 were collected in the United States, Italy and Spain. Sources were T cells, B-cell-depleted T cells, or PBMCs; the material itself was cDNA or gDNA.

From germline, CDR1 is LGHDT and CDR2 YNNKEL (reference sequence). The CDR3 runs 18 residues. Trimming removed 0 bases at V and 2 bases at J, with 17 bases between. Clones were read by immunoSEQ multiplex PCR, and TCRdb kept only the in-frame ones, dropping some. The sample records around 250,000 clones, 84% being singletons. This study enrolled people aged about 18 to 100 from around 26 US geographic areas. Which cohort a participant joined came from the clinical history participants gave. The clonotype comes from a man aged 50-59 years who had recovered from COVID-19. The chain combines TRBV3-1 (or the pseudogene TRBV3-2) with TRBJ2-1, with D possibly matching TRBD1 (5 bases). The sequenced sample consisted of PBMCs or T cells enriched from blood (not recorded which). DNA of the CDR3: TGTGCCAGCAGCCAAGAAACCCCGACAGCAAATCCCTACAATGAGCAGTTCTTC. This codes for CASSQETPTANPYNEQFF.